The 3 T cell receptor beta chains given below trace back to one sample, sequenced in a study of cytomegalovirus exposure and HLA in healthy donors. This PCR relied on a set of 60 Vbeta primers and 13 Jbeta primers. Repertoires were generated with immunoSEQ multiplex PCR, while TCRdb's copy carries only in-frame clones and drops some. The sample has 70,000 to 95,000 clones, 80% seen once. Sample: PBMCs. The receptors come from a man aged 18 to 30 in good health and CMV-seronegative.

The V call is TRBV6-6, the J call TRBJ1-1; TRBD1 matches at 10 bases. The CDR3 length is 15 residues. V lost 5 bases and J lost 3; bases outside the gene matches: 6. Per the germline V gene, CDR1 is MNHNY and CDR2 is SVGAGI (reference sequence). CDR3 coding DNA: TGTGCCAGCAGTCGACAGGGGGCATTGGACACTGAAGCTTTCTTT. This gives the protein CASSRQGALDTEAFF.

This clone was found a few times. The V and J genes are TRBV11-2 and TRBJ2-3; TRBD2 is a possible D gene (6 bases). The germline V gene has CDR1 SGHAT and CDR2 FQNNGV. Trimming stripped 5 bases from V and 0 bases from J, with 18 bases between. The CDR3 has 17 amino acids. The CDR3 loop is CASSARVSGSSTDTQYF. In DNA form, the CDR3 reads TGTGCCAGCAGCGCCAGGGTTAGCGGCTCTAGCACAGATACGCAGTATTTT.

CDR3 sequence reads: CASSKGGETCLSNYGYTF. In DNA, the CDR3 is TGTGCCAGCAGCAAAGGGGGGGAAACCTGCCTTTCTAACTATGGCTACACCTTC. The chain uses TRBV21-1 and TRBJ1-2. TRBV21-1 is assigned pseudogene status. This CDR3 is built from 18 residues.